Below, 17 T cell receptor beta chains from the same sample are listed, as sequenced in a study of cytomegalovirus exposure and HLA in healthy donors. Use of 60 Vbeta and 13 Jbeta primers characterized the PCR. Produced via immunoSEQ multiplex PCR; TCRdb's table is partial and in-frame only. The data show 95,000 or so clones, roughly 79% seen once. Sequencing was performed on PBMCs. All receptors derive from a woman in her seventies in good health and CMV-seropositive.

The CDR3 protein is CATSRDLASGETQYF. The CDR3 DNA reads TGTGCCACCAGCAGAGATCTCGCTAGCGGGGAGACCCAGTACTTC. J is TRBJ2-5 and V is TRBV15, with 8 bases aligning to TRBD2. Germline V gene sequence: CDR1 LNHNV, CDR2 YYDKDF (reference sequence). Losses at the gene ends were 0 bases for V and 5 bases for J; bases not matched to a gene: 5. The CDR3 runs to 15 residues.

J is TRBJ2-5 and V is TRBV15; D remains unclear. Trimming shortened V by 1 base and J by 3 bases, and 3 bases separated the two germline ends. The CDR3 is 12 amino acids. Per the germline V gene, CDR1 is LNHNV and CDR2 is YYDKDF (reference sequence). The CDR3 sequence is CATSRAKETQYF. The CDR3 DNA follows: TGTGCCACCAGCAGAGCAAAAGAGACCCAGTACTTC.

The J gene is TRBJ2-2, the V gene TRBV7-3, with D perhaps TRBD1 (5 bases). This CDR3 spans 14 amino acids. Trimming cost V 5 bases and J 6 bases, with 13 bases left between them. CDR1 is SGHTA, CDR2 FQGTGA, per germline. The DNA of the CDR3 is TGTGCCAGCAGCCTGGGGCGGTCGTCCGGGGAGCTGTTTTTT. Translated: CASSLGRSSGELFF.

The V gene is TRBV5-5, the J gene TRBJ1-5; D may be TRBD1 (5 bases). CDR3 length: 15 amino acids. Germline V gene lookup returns CDR1 SGHKS and CDR2 YYEKEE (reference sequence). V was trimmed by 4 bases and J by 2 bases, leaving 13 bases between them. CDR3 sequence: CASSPIGEGNQPQHF. CDR3 in DNA: TGTGCCAGCAGCCCTATAGGGGAGGGCAATCAGCCCCAGCATTTT.

The chain is built from TRBV7-2 and TRBJ2-1; TRBD2 aligns across 11 bases. The V gene's germline CDR1 is SGHTA and CDR2 FQGNSA. V was clipped by 5 bases and J by 12 bases; unmatched bases: 3. The CDR3 has 12 amino acids. CDR3 protein: CASSPTSGRQFF. CDR3 in DNA: TGTGCCAGCAGCCCTACTAGCGGGAGGCAGTTCTTC. The variable domain in full, completed from reference TRBV7-2 and TRBJ2-1, reads GAGVSQSPSNKVTEKGKDVELRCDPISGHTALYWYRQSLGQGLEFLIYFQGNSAPDKSGLPSDRFSAERTGGSVSTLTIQRTQQEDSAVYLCASSPTSGRQFFGPGTRLTVL.

V and J are TRBV5-8 and TRBJ2-3; tentatively, D is TRBD1 (6 bases). The CDR3 has 14 amino acids. Per germline, CDR1 SGHTS and CDR2 YDEGEE. The V and J ends lost 0 bases and 6 bases respectively, with 11 bases between them. The CDR3 region is CASSLEGGGDTQYF. CDR3 DNA sequence: TGTGCCAGCAGCTTGGAGGGTGGGGGCGATACGCAGTATTTT.

The rearrangement links TRBV7-2 to TRBJ2-2, with 8 nucleotides matching TRBD2. V trimming: 0 bases; J trimming: 1 base; junction bases outside the gene matches: 10. Germline values: CDR1 SGHTA, CDR2 FQGNSA. The length of the CDR3 is 19 residues. The CDR3: CASSLATSAPLLNTGELFF. The CDR3 coding sequence is TGTGCCAGCAGCTTAGCGACTAGCGCACCCCTGCTGAACACCGGGGAGCTGTTTTTT. The full variable domain, in which reference TRBV7-2 and TRBJ2-2 provide the parts outside the CDR3, is GAGVSQSPSNKVTEKGKDVELRCDPISGHTALYWYRQSLGQGLEFLIYFQGNSAPDKSGLPSDRFSAERTGGSVSTLTIQRTQQEDSAVYLCASSLATSAPLLNTGELFFGEGSRLTVL.

The genes are TRBV4-3 and TRBJ2-2, with 12 bases fitting TRBD1. The V segment lost 3 bases and the J segment 8 bases; nucleotides outside the gene matches: 7. This CDR3 region has 16 residues. The germline gives CDR1 LGHNA, CDR2 YSLEER. CDR3 in DNA: TGCGCCAGCAGCCATTCCGGGACAGGGGGCAAGGGGGAGCTGTTTTTT. It is translated as CASSHSGTGGKGELFF.

This clone was counted only a few times. The sample has other DNA sequences that encode this CDR3 too. The chain employs TRBV15 and TRBJ1-1; D not certain. V was shortened by 5 bases and J by 1 base, with 8 bases between the two germline ends. The CDR3 runs 13 residues. CDR1 is LNHNV and CDR2 is YYDKDF in the germline V gene (reference sequence). CDR3 residues: CATSPRRNTEAFF. The CDR3 nucleotides are TGTGCCACCAGCCCAAGGAGGAACACTGAAGCTTTCTTT.

There are a few counts of this clone. The sample has other DNA sequences that encode this CDR3 too. V usage is TRBV18 and J usage is TRBJ1-1, with D possibly being TRBD1 (5 bases). Germline values: CDR1 KGHSH, CDR2 LQKENI. There are 13 residues in the CDR3. Between the trimmed V and J ends, which lost 3 bases and 2 bases, there was a span of 7 bases. The CDR3 protein is CASSPTGNTEAFF. In DNA form, the CDR3 reads TGTGCCAGCTCACCCACAGGTAACACTGAAGCTTTCTTT.

As to this clone: A read error may produce the germline difference seen at one junction end. Other DNA sequences of this sample code for an identical CDR3. This chain connects TRBV7-2 to TRBJ1-2; TRBD1 might be the D (6 bases). The CDR3 is 15 residues long. Germline V gene lookup returns CDR1 SGHTA and CDR2 FQGNSA. The CDR3 DNA reads TGTGCCAGTAGCTTAGGTCTTTCAGGGGACTATGGCTACACCTTC. Its protein is CASSLGLSGDYGYTF.

This sequence joins TRBV11-3 and TRBJ2-1, with 9 bases aligning to TRBD2. The J segment lost 0 bases and the V segment lost 5 bases, leaving 8 bases of the junction unmatched. The CDR3 totals 17 residues. Looked up from germline, CDR1 is SGHNT and CDR2 is YENEEA. The CDR3 loop is CASSPSTSGYSYNEQFF. The CDR3 DNA is TGTGCCAGCAGCCCCTCGACTAGCGGATACTCCTACAATGAGCAGTTCTTC. Full variable domain (outside the CDR3, taken from reference TRBV11-3 and TRBJ2-1): EAGVVQSPRYKIIEKKQPVAFWCNPISGHNTLYWYLQNLGQGPELLIRYENEEAVDDSQLPKDRFSAERLKGVDSTLKIQPAELGDSAVYLCASSPSTSGYSYNEQFFGPGTRLTVL.

The chain couples TRBV21-1 to TRBJ2-7; the table's D call TRBD2 went unverified against the DNA. TRBV21-1 is reported as a pseudogene. CDR3 length: 18 residues. This CDR3 is CASSIPGTSGRGFYEQYF. In DNA form, the CDR3 reads TGTGCCAGCAGCATTCCCGGGACTAGCGGGAGGGGGTTTTACGAGCAGTACTTC.

This clone showed up just once. This chain links TRBV7-6 with TRBJ2-1; TRBD2 agrees at 10 bases. Germline V CDR1 and CDR2: SGHVS, FNYEAQ. The CDR3 is made up of 19 amino acids. With 4 bases clipped from V and 8 bases from J, the junction kept 20 bases outside the gene matches. The CDR3: CASSSPSRLAGFRNHEQFF. CDR3 bases: TGTGCCAGCAGCTCCCCTAGTCGACTAGCGGGTTTTCGGAATCATGAGCAGTTCTTC. The full variable domain, with the rest looked up from reference TRBV7-6 and TRBJ2-1, is GAGVSQSPRYKVTKRGQDVALRCDPISGHVSLYWYRQALGQGPEFLTYFNYEAQQDKSGLPNDRFSAERPEGSISTLTIQRTEQRDSAMYRCASSSPSRLAGFRNHEQFFGPGTRLTVL.

The V gene is TRBV11-3, the J gene TRBJ2-6; 8 positions match TRBD1. Germline CDR1 SGHNT, CDR2 YENEEA. Unmatched junction bases numbered 6, after V lost 5 bases and J lost 0 bases. The CDR3 runs to 17 residues. CDR3 protein: CASSPGTGFSGANVLTF. The CDR3 DNA reads as TGTGCCAGCAGCCCCGGGACAGGCTTCTCTGGGGCCAACGTCCTGACTTTC.

The V call is TRBV19, the J call TRBJ2-1; the match to TRBD2 covers 13 bases. The germline gives CDR1 LNHDA, CDR2 SQIVND (reference sequence). The trim removed 2 bases at V and 6 bases at J, leaving 7 bases unmatched. CDR3 length: 17 amino acids. CDR3 DNA sequence: TGTGCCAGTAGTATAATAACTAGCGGGAGGGAGGCCAATGAGCAGTTCTTC. This translates into CASSIITSGREANEQFF.

The chain uses TRBV5-6 and TRBJ2-5; D uncertain. The CDR3 loop spans 14 amino acids. V dropped 1 base and J dropped 2 bases, with 9 bases sitting between them. Looked up from germline, CDR1 is SGHDT and CDR2 is YYEEEE. This chain's CDR3 is CASSLRRQQETQYF. In DNA, the CDR3 is TGTGCCAGCAGCTTGAGGCGGCAGCAAGAGACCCAGTACTTC.